This T cell receptor beta chain was sequenced in a study of T cell repertoires in cytomegalovirus infection. Background on the study: Epitope selection comprised recently identified HLA-C-restricted CMV epitopes and well-studied HLA-B-restricted CMV epitopes. The public TCR beta signatures pointed to both CMV infection and matching HLA type. Whole-study results and caveats: Ex vivo, HLA-C-restricted CMV-specific TCR beta clonotypes prevailed over the rest of the response. Accumulated public TCR beta family frequency recognized individuals carrying CMV together with the relevant HLA.

A remark on this clonotype: Antigen unknown.

After removal of 4 bases from V and 3 bases from J, the junction contained 9 bases not matched to a gene. CDR1 is MNHNY and CDR2 is SVGAGI in the germline V gene (reference sequence). The CDR3 runs to 17 residues. TCRdb called the reads again in MiXCR, with one record for every CDR3 protein. The sample includes 51,000 or so distinct CDR3 sequences, around 20% of them seen just once. The material was CD8+ T cells from cultured PBMCs, obtained from culture after CMV antigen stimulation. The V gene is TRBV6-6, the J gene TRBJ1-6, with 7 bases that match TRBD1. This sequence was found in a human donor in good health (CMV status not recorded). Some clones in this sample may be carry-over from other donors' samples. CDR3: CASSFLQGRNYNSPLHF. For the CDR3, the DNA is TGTGCCAGCAGTTTCCTACAGGGGCGCAACTATAATTCACCCCTCCACTTT.